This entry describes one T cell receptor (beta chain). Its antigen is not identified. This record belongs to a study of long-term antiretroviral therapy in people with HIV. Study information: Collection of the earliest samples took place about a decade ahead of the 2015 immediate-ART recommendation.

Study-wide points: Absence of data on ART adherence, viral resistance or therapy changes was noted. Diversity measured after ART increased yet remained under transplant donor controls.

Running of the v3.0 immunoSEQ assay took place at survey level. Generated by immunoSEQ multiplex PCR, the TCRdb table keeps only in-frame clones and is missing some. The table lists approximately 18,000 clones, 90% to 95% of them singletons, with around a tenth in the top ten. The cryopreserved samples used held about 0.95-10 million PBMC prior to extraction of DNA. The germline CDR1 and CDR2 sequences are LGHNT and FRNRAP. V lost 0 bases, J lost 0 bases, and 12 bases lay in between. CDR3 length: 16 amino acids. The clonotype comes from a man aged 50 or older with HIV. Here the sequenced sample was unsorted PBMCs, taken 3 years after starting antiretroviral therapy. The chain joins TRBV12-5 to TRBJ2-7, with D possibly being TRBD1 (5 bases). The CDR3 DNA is TGTGCTAGTGGTTTGGTAAGCACAGACAGCTCCTACGAGCAGTACTTC. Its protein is CASGLVSTDSSYEQYF.